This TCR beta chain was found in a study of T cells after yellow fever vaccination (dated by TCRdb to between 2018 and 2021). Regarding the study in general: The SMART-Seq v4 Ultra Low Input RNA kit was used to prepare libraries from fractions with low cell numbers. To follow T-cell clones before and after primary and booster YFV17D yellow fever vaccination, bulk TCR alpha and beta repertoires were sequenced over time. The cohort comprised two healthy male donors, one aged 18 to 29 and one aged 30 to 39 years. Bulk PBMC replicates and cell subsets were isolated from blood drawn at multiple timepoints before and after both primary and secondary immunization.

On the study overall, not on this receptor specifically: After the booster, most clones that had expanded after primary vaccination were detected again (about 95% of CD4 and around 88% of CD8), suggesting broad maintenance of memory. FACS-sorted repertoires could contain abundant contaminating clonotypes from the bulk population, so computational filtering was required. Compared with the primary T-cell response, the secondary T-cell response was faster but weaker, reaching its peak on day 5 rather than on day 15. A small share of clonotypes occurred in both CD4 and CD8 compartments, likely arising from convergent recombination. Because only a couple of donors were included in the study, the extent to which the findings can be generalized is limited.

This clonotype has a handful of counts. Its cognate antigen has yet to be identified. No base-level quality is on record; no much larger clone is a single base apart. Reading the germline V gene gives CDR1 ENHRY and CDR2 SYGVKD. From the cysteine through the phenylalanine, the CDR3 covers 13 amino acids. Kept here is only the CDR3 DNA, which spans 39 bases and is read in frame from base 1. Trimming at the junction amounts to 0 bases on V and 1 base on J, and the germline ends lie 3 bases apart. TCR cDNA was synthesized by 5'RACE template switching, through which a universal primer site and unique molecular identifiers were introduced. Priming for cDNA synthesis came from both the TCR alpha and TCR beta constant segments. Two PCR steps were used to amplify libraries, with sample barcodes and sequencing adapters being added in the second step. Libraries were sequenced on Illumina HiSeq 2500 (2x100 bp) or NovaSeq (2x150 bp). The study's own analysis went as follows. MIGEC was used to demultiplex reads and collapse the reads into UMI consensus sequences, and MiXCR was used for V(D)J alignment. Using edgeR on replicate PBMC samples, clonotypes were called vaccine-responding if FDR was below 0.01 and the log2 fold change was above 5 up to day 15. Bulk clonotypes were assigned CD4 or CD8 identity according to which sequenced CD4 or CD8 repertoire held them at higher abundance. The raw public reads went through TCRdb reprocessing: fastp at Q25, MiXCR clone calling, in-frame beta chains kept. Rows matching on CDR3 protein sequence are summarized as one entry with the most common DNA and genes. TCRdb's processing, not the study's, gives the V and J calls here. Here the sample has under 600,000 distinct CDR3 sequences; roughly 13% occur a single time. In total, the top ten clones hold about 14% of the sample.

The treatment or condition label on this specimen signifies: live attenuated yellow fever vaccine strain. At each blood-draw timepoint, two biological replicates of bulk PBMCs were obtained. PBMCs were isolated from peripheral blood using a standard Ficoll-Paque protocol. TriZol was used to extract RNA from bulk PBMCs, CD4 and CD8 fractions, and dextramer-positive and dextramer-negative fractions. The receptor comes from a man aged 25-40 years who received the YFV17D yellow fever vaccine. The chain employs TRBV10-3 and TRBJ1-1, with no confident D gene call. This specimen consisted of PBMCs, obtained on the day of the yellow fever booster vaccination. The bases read TGTGCCATCAGTGAGTCGGGGAACACTGAAGCTTTCTTT. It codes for CAISESGNTEAFF.